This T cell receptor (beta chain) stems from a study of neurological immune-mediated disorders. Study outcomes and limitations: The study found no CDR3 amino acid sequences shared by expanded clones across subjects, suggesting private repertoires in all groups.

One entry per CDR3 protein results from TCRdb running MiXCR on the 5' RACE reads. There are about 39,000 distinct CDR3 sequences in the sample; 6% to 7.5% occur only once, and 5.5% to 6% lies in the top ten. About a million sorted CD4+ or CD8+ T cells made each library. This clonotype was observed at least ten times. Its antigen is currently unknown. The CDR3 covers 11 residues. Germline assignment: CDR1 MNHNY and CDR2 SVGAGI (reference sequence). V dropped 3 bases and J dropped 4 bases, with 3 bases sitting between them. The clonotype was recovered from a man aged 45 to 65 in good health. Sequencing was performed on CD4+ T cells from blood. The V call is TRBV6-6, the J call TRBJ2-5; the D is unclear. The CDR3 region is CASSYGETQYF. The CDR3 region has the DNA TGTGCCAGCAGTTATGGAGAGACCCAGTACTTC.